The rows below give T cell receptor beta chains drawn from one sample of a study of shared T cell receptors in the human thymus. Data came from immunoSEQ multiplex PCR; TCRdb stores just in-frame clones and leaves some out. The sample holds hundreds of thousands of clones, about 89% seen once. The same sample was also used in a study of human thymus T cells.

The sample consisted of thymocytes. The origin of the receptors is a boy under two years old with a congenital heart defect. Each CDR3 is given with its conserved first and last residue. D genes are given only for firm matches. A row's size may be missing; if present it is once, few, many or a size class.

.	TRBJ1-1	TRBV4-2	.	CASSQVPQGGQTEAFF	TGTGCCAGCAGCCAAGTTCCTCAGGGAGGTCAGACTGAAGCTTTCTTT
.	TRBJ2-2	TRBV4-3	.	CASSPPPGTGELFF	TGCGCCAGCAGCCCCCCCCCGGGGACCGGGGAGCTGTTTTTT
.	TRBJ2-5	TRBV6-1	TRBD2	CASSDFRTSGGLETQYF	TGTGCCAGCAGTGATTTTAGGACTAGCGGGGGGCTAGAGACCCAGTACTTC
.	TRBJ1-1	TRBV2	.	CASSEAARLRGTEAFF	TGTGCCAGCAGTGAAGCGGCTCGGCTACGCGGGACTGAAGCTTTCTTT
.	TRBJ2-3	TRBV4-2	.	CASSQYLPTDTQYF	TGTGCCAGCAGCCAATATCTACCCACAGATACGCAGTATTTT
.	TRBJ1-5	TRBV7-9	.	CASSLSGGVNQPQHF	TGTGCCAGCAGCTTATCTGGGGGCGTCAATCAGCCCCAGCATTTT
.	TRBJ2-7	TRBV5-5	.	CASSLEVRTSYEQYF	TGTGCCAGCAGCTTGGAAGTTCGTACTTCCTACGAGCAGTACTTC
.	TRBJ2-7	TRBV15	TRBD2	CATSREISPGWREAREQYF	TGTGCCACCAGCAGAGAGATATCCCCTGGGTGGCGGGAGGCGAGGGAGCAGTACTTC
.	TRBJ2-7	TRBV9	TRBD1	CASSGTGSIYEQYF	TGTGCCAGCAGCGGGACAGGGAGTATCTACGAGCAGTACTTC
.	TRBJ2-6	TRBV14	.	CASSPRDSGANVLTF	TGTGCCAGCAGCCCCCGGGACTCTGGGGCCAACGTCCTGACTTTC
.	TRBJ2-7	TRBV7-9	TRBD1	CASSPRPGTGHEQYF	TGTGCCAGCAGCCCTCGACCCGGGACAGGGCACGAGCAGTACTTC
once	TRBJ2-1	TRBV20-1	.	CSAAPVNEQFF	TGCAGTGCTGCCCCGGTCAATGAGCAGTTCTTC
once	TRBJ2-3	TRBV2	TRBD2	CARHWRESTDTQYF	TGTGCCAGGCACTGGCGGGAGAGTACAGATACACAGTATTTT
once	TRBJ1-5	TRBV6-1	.	CASSEGPGYKGQPQHF	TGTGCCAGCAGTGAAGGTCCAGGGTACAAGGGTCAGCCCCAGCATTTT
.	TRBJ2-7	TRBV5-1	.	CASSLEGAPYEQYF	TGCGCCAGCAGCTTGGAAGGGGCCCCCTACGAGCAGTACTTC
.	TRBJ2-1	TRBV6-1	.	CASSEGRGEVSGNEQFF	TGTGCCAGCAGTGAAGGAAGAGGGGAGGTGTCGGGCAATGAGCAGTTCTTC
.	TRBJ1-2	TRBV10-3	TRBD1	CAISESPGQGVFGYTF	TGTGCCATCAGTGAGTCACCGGGACAGGGGGTGTTTGGCTACACCTTC
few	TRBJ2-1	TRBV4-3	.	CASSRLLVPNEQFF	TGCGCCAGCAGCCGCCTCCTAGTTCCCAATGAGCAGTTCTTC
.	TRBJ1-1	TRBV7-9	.	CASSLRQSNTEAFF	TGTGCCAGCAGCTTACGACAGTCTAACACTGAAGCTTTCTTT
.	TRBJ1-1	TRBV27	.	CASGRVGAFMNTEAFF	TGTGCCAGCGGCCGTGTGGGGGCATTCATGAACACTGAAGCTTTCTTT
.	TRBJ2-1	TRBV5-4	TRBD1	CASSLEGARYNEQFF	TGTGCCAGCAGCTTGGAGGGGGCGAGATACAATGAGCAGTTCTTC
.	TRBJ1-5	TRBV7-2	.	CASSWRGSNQPQHF	TGTGCCAGCAGCTGGAGGGGAAGCAATCAGCCCCAGCATTTT